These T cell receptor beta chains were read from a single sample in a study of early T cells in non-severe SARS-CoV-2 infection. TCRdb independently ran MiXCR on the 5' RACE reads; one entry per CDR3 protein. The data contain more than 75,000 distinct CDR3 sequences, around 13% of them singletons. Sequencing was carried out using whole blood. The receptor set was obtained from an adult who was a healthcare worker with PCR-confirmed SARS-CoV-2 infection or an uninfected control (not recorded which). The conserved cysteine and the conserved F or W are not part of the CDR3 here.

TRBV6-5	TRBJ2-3	ASRSPAGPTDTQY
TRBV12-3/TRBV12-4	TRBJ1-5	ASSALLEQPQH
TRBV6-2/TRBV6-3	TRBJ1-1	ASSPTGPAKPKGTEAF
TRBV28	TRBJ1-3	ASSLIGWNLSGNTIY
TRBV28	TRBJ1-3	ASRATGGLGNTIY
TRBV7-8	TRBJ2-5	ASSLDGGANRETQY
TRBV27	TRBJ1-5	ASSPTGSVRPQH
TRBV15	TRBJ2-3	ATSSHKGGPTDTQY
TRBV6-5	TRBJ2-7	ASSPGTGRSSYEQY
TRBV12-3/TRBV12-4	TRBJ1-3	ASRLYSGNTIY
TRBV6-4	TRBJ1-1	ASSDSLFTEAF
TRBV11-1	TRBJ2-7	ASSLGLANYEQY
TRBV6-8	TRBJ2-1	ASRSCNEQF
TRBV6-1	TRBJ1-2	ASRGTGLYGYT
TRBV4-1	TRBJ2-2	ASSLGLAGVFTGELF
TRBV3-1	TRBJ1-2	ASSQNYGYT
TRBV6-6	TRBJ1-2	ASKRDSLNYGYT
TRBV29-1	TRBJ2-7	SAVLAEPRVYWYEQY
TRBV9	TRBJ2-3	ASSPRTTFATDTQY
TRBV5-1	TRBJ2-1	ASSLGGTSEQF
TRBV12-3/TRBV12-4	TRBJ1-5	ASSLSVWDQPQH
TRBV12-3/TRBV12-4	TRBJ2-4	ASSAPDIQY
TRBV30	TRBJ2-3	AWSVLAPPYTDTQY
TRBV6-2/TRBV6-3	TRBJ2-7	ASSYLQGEQY
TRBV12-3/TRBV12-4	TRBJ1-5	ASSFDGPGQPQH
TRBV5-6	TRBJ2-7	ASTRGTVTLYEQY
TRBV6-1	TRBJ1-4	ASSELMTGEKLF